The rows below give T cell receptor beta chains drawn from one sample of a study of technical replicates of blood from a few donors. Profiling relied on immunoSEQ multiplex PCR, and the TCRdb table lists in-frame clones only, not all of them. The sample includes just under 85,000 clones, roughly nine tenths of them seen just once. The specimen was T cells isolated from PBMCs. These receptors all come from a human donor in good health. Each CDR3 is given with its conserved first and last residue. The D gene is left open where the match is weak. Size tells how often a clone was seen (once, few, many) or the class of an expanded clone, and some rows leave it out.

d_gene: NA
j_gene: TRBJ2-7
abundance: NA
v_gene: TRBV2
CDR3aa: CASSRETGTYEQYF
CDR3nt: TGTGCCAGCAGTCGCGAGACGGGGACCTACGAGCAGTACTTC

d_gene: TRBD2
j_gene: TRBJ2-1
abundance: NA
v_gene: TRBV7-9
CDR3aa: CASSLASGGHEQFF
CDR3nt: TGTGCCAGCAGCTTAGCGAGCGGGGGGCATGAGCAGTTCTTC

d_gene: TRBD1
j_gene: TRBJ1-2
abundance: NA
v_gene: TRBV27
CDR3aa: CAVGQGNYGYTF
CDR3nt: TGTGCCGTTGGACAGGGGAACTATGGCTACACCTTC

d_gene: NA
j_gene: TRBJ1-1
abundance: NA
v_gene: TRBV29-1
CDR3aa: CSVLTTGNTEAFF
CDR3nt: TGCAGCGTTCTTACGACAGGGAACACTGAAGCTTTCTTT

d_gene: TRBD1
j_gene: TRBJ1-5
abundance: NA
v_gene: TRBV28
CDR3aa: CASRTGTGGTGSNQPQHF
CDR3nt: TGTGCCAGCAGAACTGGGACAGGGGGAACTGGTAGCAATCAGCCCCAGCATTTT

d_gene: NA
j_gene: TRBJ1-6
abundance: few
v_gene: TRBV5-6
CDR3aa: CASSFGGTNSPLHF
CDR3nt: TGTGCCAGCAGCTTTGGGGGGACTAATTCACCCCTCCACTTT

d_gene: TRBD1
j_gene: TRBJ1-2
abundance: NA
v_gene: TRBV18
CDR3aa: CASSPGAGGGYTF
CDR3nt: TGTGCCAGCTCACCAGGCGCAGGGGGTGGCTACACCTTC

d_gene: NA
j_gene: TRBJ1-1
abundance: once
v_gene: TRBV12-5
CDR3aa: CASGFTGGTEAFF
CDR3nt: TGTGCTAGTGGTTTTACGGGTGGGACTGAAGCTTTCTTT

d_gene: TRBD2
j_gene: TRBJ2-3
abundance: NA
v_gene: TRBV5-1
CDR3aa: CASSLWASGGATDTQYF
CDR3nt: TGCGCCAGCAGCTTGTGGGCGAGCGGGGGGGCAACAGATACGCAGTATTTT

d_gene: NA
j_gene: TRBJ2-5
abundance: NA
v_gene: TRBV4-2
CDR3aa: CASSHGPGGLETQYF
CDR3nt: TGTGCCAGCAGCCACGGACCTGGAGGGTTAGAGACCCAGTACTTC

d_gene: NA
j_gene: TRBJ1-1
abundance: few
v_gene: TRBV27
CDR3aa: CASNWRKHTEAFF
CDR3nt: TGTGCCAGCAATTGGAGGAAGCACACTGAAGCTTTCTTT

d_gene: NA
j_gene: TRBJ1-1
abundance: NA
v_gene: TRBV10-1
CDR3aa: CASRAGGRNTEAFF
CDR3nt: TGCGCCAGCAGGGCCGGAGGCAGAAACACTGAAGCTTTCTTT

d_gene: TRBD2
j_gene: TRBJ2-5
abundance: NA
v_gene: TRBV27
CDR3aa: CASSRYSGSFQETQYF
CDR3nt: TGTGCCAGCAGCCGATATAGCGGGAGTTTCCAAGAGACCCAGTACTTC

d_gene: TRBD1
j_gene: TRBJ2-5
abundance: NA
v_gene: TRBV6-5
CDR3aa: CASSYSGTGPETQYF
CDR3nt: TGTGCCAGCAGTTACTCTGGGACAGGCCCGGAGACCCAGTACTTC

d_gene: NA
j_gene: TRBJ2-7
abundance: NA
v_gene: TRBV6-6
CDR3aa: CASSYETGSYEQYF
CDR3nt: TGTGCCAGCAGTTACGAGACAGGAAGCTACGAGCAGTACTTC

d_gene: TRBD1
j_gene: TRBJ1-3
abundance: once
v_gene: TRBV19
CDR3aa: CASSPGQISGNTIYF
CDR3nt: TGTGCCAGTTCCCCGGGACAGATCTCTGGAAACACCATATATTTT

d_gene: TRBD1
j_gene: TRBJ2-7
abundance: NA
v_gene: TRBV28
CDR3aa: CASSYPGQGRYEQYF
CDR3nt: TGTGCCAGCAGTTACCCCGGACAGGGGCGCTACGAGCAGTACTTC

d_gene: NA
j_gene: TRBJ2-2
abundance: NA
v_gene: TRBV6-1
CDR3aa: CASSELVRNTGELFF
CDR3nt: TGTGCCAGCAGTGAACTCGTGAGAAACACCGGGGAGCTGTTTTTT

d_gene: NA
j_gene: TRBJ1-1
abundance: NA
v_gene: TRBV12-5
CDR3aa: CASGLLRAFF
CDR3nt: TGTGCTAGTGGTTTACTCCGGGCTTTCTTT

d_gene: NA
j_gene: TRBJ2-1
abundance: NA
v_gene: TRBV14
CDR3aa: CASRQGFYNEQFF
CDR3nt: TGTGCCAGCAGACAGGGATTTTACAATGAGCAGTTCTTC

d_gene: TRBD2
j_gene: TRBJ2-7
abundance: once
v_gene: TRBV6-1
CDR3aa: CASSEPASGHEDF
CDR3nt: TGTGCCAGCAGTGAACCGGCTAGCGGCCACGAAGACTTC

d_gene: TRBD1
j_gene: TRBJ1-2
abundance: once
v_gene: TRBV9
CDR3aa: CASSAGGSDYGYTF
CDR3nt: TGTGCCAGCAGCGCAGGGGGTAGCGACTATGGCTACACCTTC

d_gene: NA
j_gene: TRBJ1-5
abundance: NA
v_gene: TRBV19
CDR3aa: CASSIVPNQPQHF
CDR3nt: TGTGCCAGTAGTATAGTTCCGAATCAGCCCCAGCATTTT

d_gene: TRBD2
j_gene: TRBJ2-1
abundance: NA
v_gene: TRBV4-1
CDR3aa: CASSQVLAGVSYNEQFF
CDR3nt: TGCGCCAGCAGCCAAGTTTTGGCGGGGGTTTCCTACAATGAGCAGTTCTTC

d_gene: NA
j_gene: TRBJ1-2
abundance: NA
v_gene: TRBV18
CDR3aa: CASSPRLERFYANYGYTF
CDR3nt: TGTGCCAGCTCACCGAGGCTAGAAAGGTTCTATGCTAACTATGGCTACACCTTC

d_gene: TRBD1
j_gene: TRBJ1-1
abundance: NA
v_gene: TRBV6-5
CDR3aa: CASSQPTGGHTEAFF
CDR3nt: TGTGCCAGCAGTCAACCTACAGGGGGTCACACTGAAGCTTTCTTT

d_gene: TRBD1
j_gene: TRBJ2-7
abundance: NA
v_gene: TRBV11-3
CDR3aa: CASSLEGQGSYEQYF
CDR3nt: TGTGCCAGCAGCTTAGAAGGACAGGGGTCCTACGAGCAGTACTTC

d_gene: NA
j_gene: TRBJ2-6
abundance: NA
v_gene: TRBV28
CDR3aa: CASSKVLYSGANVLTF
CDR3nt: TGTGCCAGCAGTAAAGTCCTCTACTCTGGGGCCAACGTCCTGACTTTC

d_gene: NA
j_gene: TRBJ1-2
abundance: once
v_gene: TRBV7-9
CDR3aa: CASSFGTGPHYGYTF
CDR3nt: TGTGCCAGCAGCTTCGGCACAGGACCGCACTATGGCTACACCTTC

d_gene: NA
j_gene: TRBJ1-5
abundance: NA
v_gene: TRBV28
CDR3aa: CATLRGVGQPQHF
CDR3nt: TGTGCCACCCTTCGGGGGGTTGGACAGCCCCAGCATTTT

d_gene: TRBD2
j_gene: TRBJ2-7
abundance: NA
v_gene: TRBV6-1
CDR3aa: CASSEVLAGAEQYF
CDR3nt: TGTGCCAGCAGTGAAGTGCTAGCGGGAGCCGAGCAGTACTTC

d_gene: NA
j_gene: TRBJ2-1
abundance: NA
v_gene: TRBV7-2
CDR3aa: CASTRASGDEQFF
CDR3nt: TGTGCCAGCACCCGAGCCTCCGGGGATGAGCAGTTCTTC

d_gene: TRBD1
j_gene: TRBJ1-2
abundance: NA
v_gene: TRBV25-1
CDR3aa: CASATGGIGYTF
CDR3nt: TGTGCCAGCGCGACAGGGGGCATTGGCTACACCTTC

d_gene: NA
j_gene: TRBJ2-6
abundance: once
v_gene: TRBV29-1
CDR3aa: CSVAGPRSGANVLTF
CDR3nt: TGCAGCGTTGCTGGGCCCCGCTCTGGGGCCAACGTCCTGACTTTC

d_gene: TRBD1
j_gene: TRBJ2-1
abundance: NA
v_gene: TRBV5-1
CDR3aa: CASSTGDENNEQFF
CDR3nt: TGCGCCAGCAGTACAGGGGACGAGAACAATGAGCAGTTCTTC

d_gene: NA
j_gene: TRBJ2-2
abundance: NA
v_gene: TRBV9
CDR3aa: CASSVGGGELFF
CDR3nt: TGTGCCAGCAGCGTGGGAGGCGGGGAGCTGTTTTTT

d_gene: NA
j_gene: TRBJ2-2
abundance: NA
v_gene: TRBV9
CDR3aa: CASSVDPLTGELFF
CDR3nt: TGTGCCAGCAGCGTAGACCCACTCACCGGGGAGCTGTTTTTT

d_gene: TRBD1
j_gene: TRBJ1-2
abundance: NA
v_gene: TRBV5-1
CDR3aa: CASSHSTGVEGYTF
CDR3nt: TGCGCCAGCAGCCATTCGACAGGGGTCGAAGGCTACACCTTC

d_gene: TRBD1
j_gene: TRBJ1-6
abundance: once
v_gene: TRBV7-9
CDR3aa: CASSLAIQGAYNSPLHF
CDR3nt: TGTGCCAGCAGCTTAGCTATACAGGGGGCCTATAATTCACCCCTCCACTTT

d_gene: NA
j_gene: TRBJ1-2
abundance: NA
v_gene: TRBV9
CDR3aa: CASSVSGTWTGGYTF
CDR3nt: TGTGCCAGCAGCGTATCCGGGACATGGACGGGTGGCTACACCTTC

d_gene: NA
j_gene: TRBJ2-1
abundance: NA
v_gene: TRBV19
CDR3aa: CASRLSLRDEADDEQFF
CDR3nt: TGTGCCAGTAGGCTTTCGCTGAGGGATGAAGCCGATGACGAGCAGTTCTTC

d_gene: NA
j_gene: TRBJ1-3
abundance: NA
v_gene: TRBV4-1
CDR3aa: CASSHVQGAGNTIYF
CDR3nt: TGCGCCAGCAGCCATGTACAGGGAGCTGGAAACACCATATATTTT

d_gene: TRBD2
j_gene: TRBJ2-3
abundance: NA
v_gene: TRBV5-1
CDR3aa: CASSPFGTSGRASDTQYF
CDR3nt: TGCGCCAGCAGCCCCTTTGGGACTAGCGGGAGGGCCTCAGATACGCAGTATTTT

d_gene: NA
j_gene: TRBJ2-7
abundance: NA
v_gene: TRBV14
CDR3aa: CASSPLGLSYEQYF
CDR3nt: TGTGCCAGCAGCCCTCTGGGGCTCTCCTACGAGCAGTACTTC